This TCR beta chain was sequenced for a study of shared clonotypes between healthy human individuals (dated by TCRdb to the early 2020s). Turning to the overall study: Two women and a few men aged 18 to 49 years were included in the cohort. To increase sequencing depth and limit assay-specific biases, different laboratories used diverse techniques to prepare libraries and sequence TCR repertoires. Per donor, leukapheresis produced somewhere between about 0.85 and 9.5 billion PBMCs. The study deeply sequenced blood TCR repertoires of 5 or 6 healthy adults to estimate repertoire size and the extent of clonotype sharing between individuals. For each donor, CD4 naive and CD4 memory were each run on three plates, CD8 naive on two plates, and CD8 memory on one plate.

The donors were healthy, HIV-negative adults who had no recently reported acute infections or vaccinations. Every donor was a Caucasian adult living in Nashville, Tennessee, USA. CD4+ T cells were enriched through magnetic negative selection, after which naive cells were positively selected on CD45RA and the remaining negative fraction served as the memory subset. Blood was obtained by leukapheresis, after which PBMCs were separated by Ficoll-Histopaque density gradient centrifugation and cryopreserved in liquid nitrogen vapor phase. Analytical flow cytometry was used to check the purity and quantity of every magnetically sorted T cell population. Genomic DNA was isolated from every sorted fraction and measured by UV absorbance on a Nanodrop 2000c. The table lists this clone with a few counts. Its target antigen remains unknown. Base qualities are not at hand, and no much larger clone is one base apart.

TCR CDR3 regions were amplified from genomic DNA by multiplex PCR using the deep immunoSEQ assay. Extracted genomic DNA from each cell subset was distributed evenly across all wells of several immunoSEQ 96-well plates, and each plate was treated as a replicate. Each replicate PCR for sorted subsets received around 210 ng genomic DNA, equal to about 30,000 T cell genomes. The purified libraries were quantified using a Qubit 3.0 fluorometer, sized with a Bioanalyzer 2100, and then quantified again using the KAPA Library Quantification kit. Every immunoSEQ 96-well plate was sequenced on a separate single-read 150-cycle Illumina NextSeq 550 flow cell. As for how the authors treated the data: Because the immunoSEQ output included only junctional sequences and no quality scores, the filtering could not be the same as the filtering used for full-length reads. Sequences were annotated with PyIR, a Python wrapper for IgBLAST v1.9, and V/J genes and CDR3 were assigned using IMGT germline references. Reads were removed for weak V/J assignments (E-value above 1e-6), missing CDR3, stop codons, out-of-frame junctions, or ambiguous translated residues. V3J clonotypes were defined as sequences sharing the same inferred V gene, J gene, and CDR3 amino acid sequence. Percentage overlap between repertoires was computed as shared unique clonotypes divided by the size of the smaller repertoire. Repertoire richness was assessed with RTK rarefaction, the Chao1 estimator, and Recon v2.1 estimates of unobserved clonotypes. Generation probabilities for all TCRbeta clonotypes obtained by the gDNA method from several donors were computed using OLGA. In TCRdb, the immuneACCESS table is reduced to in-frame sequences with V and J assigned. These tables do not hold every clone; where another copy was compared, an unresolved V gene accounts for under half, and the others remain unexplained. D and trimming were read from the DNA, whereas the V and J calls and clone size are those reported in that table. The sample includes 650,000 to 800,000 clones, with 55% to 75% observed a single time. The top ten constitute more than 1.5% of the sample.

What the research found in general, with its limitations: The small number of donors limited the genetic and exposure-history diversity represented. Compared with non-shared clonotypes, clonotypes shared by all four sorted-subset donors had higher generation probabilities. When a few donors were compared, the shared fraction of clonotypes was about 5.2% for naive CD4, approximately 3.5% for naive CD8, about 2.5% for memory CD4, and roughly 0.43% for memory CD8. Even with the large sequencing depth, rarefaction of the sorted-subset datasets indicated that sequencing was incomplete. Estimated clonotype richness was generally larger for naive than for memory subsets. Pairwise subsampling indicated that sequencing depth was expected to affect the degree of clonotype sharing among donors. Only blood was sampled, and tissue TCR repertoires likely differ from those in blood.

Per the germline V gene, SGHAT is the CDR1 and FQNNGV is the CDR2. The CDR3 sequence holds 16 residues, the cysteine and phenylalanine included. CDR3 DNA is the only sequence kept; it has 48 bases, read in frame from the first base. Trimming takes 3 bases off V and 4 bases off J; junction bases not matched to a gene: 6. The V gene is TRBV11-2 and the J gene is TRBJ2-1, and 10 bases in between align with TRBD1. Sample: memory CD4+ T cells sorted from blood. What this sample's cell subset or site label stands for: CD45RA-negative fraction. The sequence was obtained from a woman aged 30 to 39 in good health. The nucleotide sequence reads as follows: TGTGCCAGCAGCTTCGACCGGGACAGGGGATACAATGAGCAGTTCTTC. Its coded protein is CASSFDRDRGYNEQFF.